This T cell receptor beta chain was recovered during a study of Ad26.COV2.S vaccination and SARS-CoV-2 variants. Turning to the study itself: The Ad26.COV2.S arm of the COV1001 trial was where the donor was placed.

The length of the CDR3 is 14 residues. Germline assignment: CDR1 SGHVS and CDR2 FNYEAQ. With 1 base removed from V and 5 bases from J, the gap between germline ends came to 10 bases. Whole-study results and caveats: Reportedly, spike-specific CD8+ and CD4+ T cell responses achieved substantial breadth once vaccination had taken place.

The method was immunoSEQ multiplex PCR; TCRdb's version includes in-frame clones alone and lacks a portion of them. The sample gives some 340,000 clones, 85% of which show up once; 2.1% is in the top ten. As for this clone: The antigen is undetermined.

The treatment is: roughly 20 received Ad26.COV2.S at low or high dose, single or two shots; roughly five received placebo; per-sample allocation not given. Samples were taken on day 63 after the first vaccine or placebo injection. The chain has TRBV7-6 and TRBJ2-3, with D perhaps TRBD2 (5 bases). This sample comprised peripheral blood, obtained in a trial of Ad26.COV2.S vaccine versus placebo. The sequence derives from a person aged 18-65 years who received the Ad26.COV2.S COVID-19 vaccine or a placebo. The CDR3 DNA is TGTGCCAGCAGCTTAGGGAGGTGGGAAGATACGCAGTATTTT. Its translation is CASSLGRWEDTQYF. The full variable domain, with the rest looked up from reference TRBV7-6 and TRBJ2-3, is GAGVSQSPRYKVTKRGQDVALRCDPISGHVSLYWYRQALGQGPEFLTYFNYEAQQDKSGLPNDRFSAERPEGSISTLTIQRTEQRDSAMYRCASSLGRWEDTQYFGPGTRLTVL.